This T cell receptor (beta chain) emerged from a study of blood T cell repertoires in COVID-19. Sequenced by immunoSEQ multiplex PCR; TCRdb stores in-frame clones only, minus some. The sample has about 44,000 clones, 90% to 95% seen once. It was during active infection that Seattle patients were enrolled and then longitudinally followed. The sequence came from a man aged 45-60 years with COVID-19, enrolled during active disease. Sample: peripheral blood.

CDR3 sequence reads: CASSGRDRGDTQYF. The CDR3 DNA reads as TGCGCCAGCAGCGGGAGGGACAGGGGTGATACGCAGTATTTT. The chain recombines TRBV5-1 with TRBJ2-3, with 10 bases matching TRBD1. The CDR3 is made up of 14 amino acids. Germline V gene lookup returns CDR1 SGHRS and CDR2 YFSETQ. V lost 4 bases to trimming and J lost 6 bases; unmatched junction nucleotides: 5. Variable domain in full (rest from reference TRBV5-1 and TRBJ2-3): KAGVTQTPRYLIKTRGQQVTLSCSPISGHRSVSWYQQTPGQGLQFLFEYFSETQRNKGNFPGRFSGRQFSNSRSEMNVSTLELGDSALYLCASSGRDRGDTQYFGPGTRLTVL.